Each of the 19 T cell receptor beta chains below was sequenced from the same sample in a study of cytomegalovirus exposure and HLA in healthy donors. Primers for the PCR totalled 60 Vbeta and 13 Jbeta. The data were produced by immunoSEQ multiplex PCR, yet TCRdb's version contains in-frame clones alone and is incomplete. The table includes approximately 110,000 clones, under 80% detected once. Sequencing used PBMCs. All receptors derive from a woman in her 40s in good health and CMV-seropositive.

This clone appeared a few times. V gene TRBV25-1 combines with J gene TRBJ2-1; TRBD2 is a possible D gene (7 bases). This CDR3 comprises 16 residues. Looked up from germline, CDR1 is MGHDK and CDR2 is SYGVNS. The V end was cut by 3 bases, the J end by 2 bases, with 14 bases between. Here the CDR3 reads CASSEPRGGAYNEQFF. CDR3 sequence (DNA): TGTGCCAGCAGTGAGCCTCGAGGGGGGGCCTACAATGAGCAGTTCTTC.

J is TRBJ2-3 and V is TRBV29-1; 10 bases agree with TRBD2. The CDR3 covers 15 residues. V gave up 6 bases and J gave up 2 bases; unmatched junction bases: 8. From germline, CDR1 is SQVTM and CDR2 ANQGSEA. The CDR3 region has the DNA TGCAGCGTCAAGGGGACTAGCGTAACCACAGATACGCAGTATTTT. Encoded protein: CSVKGTSVTTDTQYF.

The CDR3 nucleotides read TGTGCCAGCAGCCAAGATCAGCGGTTCTACAATGAGCAGTTCTTC. It yields the protein CASSQDQRFYNEQFF. The gene calls are TRBV4-2 and TRBJ2-1; D may be TRBD2 (5 bases). Between the trimmed V and J ends, which lost 0 bases and 3 bases, there was a span of 9 bases. The CDR3 sequence is 15 residues long. Germline V lookup: CDR1 LGHNA, CDR2 YNFKEQ.

This chain joins TRBV7-6 and TRBJ2-3; 10 bases match TRBD2. Germline loops: CDR1 SGHVS, CDR2 FNYEAQ. J was trimmed by 5 bases and V by 6 bases; bases with no gene match: 8. This CDR3 comprises 15 residues. CDR3 sequence (DNA): TGTGCCAGCAGTGCGGGACTAGCGAAAGGAGATACGCAGTATTTT. This sequence encodes CASSAGLAKGDTQYF.

CDR3: CASRGTSGRSSEQFF. For the CDR3, the DNA is TGTGCCAGCAGAGGGACTAGCGGGAGATCAAGTGAGCAGTTCTTC. V usage is TRBV7-2 and J usage is TRBJ2-1, with 14 bases fitting TRBD2. Trimming cost V 6 bases and J 9 bases; bases outside gene matches: 7. This CDR3 is 15 amino acids long. CDR1 and CDR2 from the germline V gene are SGHTA and FQGNSA.

The rearrangement uses TRBV11-3 and TRBJ2-7; no clear D gene. Trimming took 2 bases from V and 0 from J, leaving 8 bases between them. Germline V gene lookup returns CDR1 SGHNT and CDR2 YENEEA. The length of the CDR3 is 14 residues. This CDR3 is CASSLYAGSYEQYF. The CDR3 region has the DNA TGTGCCAGCAGCTTATATGCAGGCTCCTACGAGCAGTACTTC.

The chain links TRBV29-1 to TRBJ2-2; 11 bases fit TRBD2. Germline V gene lookup returns CDR1 SQVTM and CDR2 ANQGSEA. Losses at the gene ends were 1 base for V and 8 bases for J; bases not matched to a gene: 6. The CDR3 runs to 15 residues. The CDR3, as DNA: TGCAGCGTTGAAGGGGGGCCTAGCGGGAGGGGGGAGCTGTTTTTT. Amino acids: CSVEGGPSGRGELFF.

The chain combines TRBV4-3 with TRBJ1-2; a weak D match, TRBD1 (6 bases). CDR3 length: 15 residues. Trimming took off 1 base at V and 4 bases at J, with 13 bases between the two ends. CDR1 is LGHNA and CDR2 is YSLEER in the germline V gene. CDR3 nucleotides: TGCGCCAGCAGCCAAGGTTTAGGGGGGGCCTATGGCTACACCTTC. This encodes CASSQGLGGAYGYTF.

This sequence joins TRBV9 and TRBJ2-7, with D maybe TRBD2 (5 bases). V was cut by 4 bases and J by 11 bases, with 25 bases left in between. Germline V gives CDR1 SGDLS, CDR2 YYNGEE. This CDR3 is 15 amino acids long. The CDR3 nucleotides read TGTGCCAGCAGCCCAAGTGGACTGGCAATTAGTTCGAAGTACTTC. Protein: CASSPSGLAISSKYF.

As for this clone: This CDR3 is also generated by other DNA sequences in the sample. The rearrangement uses TRBV7-9 and TRBJ2-7, with D perhaps TRBD1 (6 bases). The germline gives CDR1 SEHNR, CDR2 FQNEAQ (reference sequence). V lost 3 bases and J 1 base, leaving 19 bases between the germline ends. CDR3 length: 17 amino acids. This CDR3 reads CASSLELNRDLSYEQYF. Here the CDR3 DNA reads TGTGCCAGCAGCTTGGAATTAAACAGGGACCTATCCTACGAGCAGTACTTC.

This rearrangement joins TRBV28 to TRBJ1-2; the D is unclear. The CDR3 length is 12 residues. Germline V gene sequence: CDR1 MDHEN, CDR2 SYDVKM. Trimming left V 5 bases short and J 0 bases short, with 4 bases between. The chain's CDR3 is CASSLTNYGYTF. The CDR3, as DNA: TGTGCCAGCAGTCTAACTAACTATGGCTACACCTTC.

This clone was counted a few times. The V call is TRBV9, the J call TRBJ1-1, with 8 bases aligning to TRBD1. CDR3 length: 16 residues. The junction had 9 bases not matched to a gene; V was cut back by 4 bases and J by 1 base. The V gene's germline CDR1 is SGDLS and CDR2 YYNGEE. CDR3: CASSKNRGGRNTEAFF. The DNA of the CDR3 is TGTGCCAGCAGCAAAAACAGGGGGGGGCGGAACACTGAAGCTTTCTTT.

The V and J genes are TRBV5-1 and TRBJ2-1, with a possible D match to TRBD2 (5 bases). CDR1 is SGHRS and CDR2 is YFSETQ in the germline V gene. With 6 bases removed from V and 2 bases from J, the gap between germline ends came to 12 bases. This CDR3 spans 14 amino acids. The CDR3 loop is CASIKDGTYNEQFF. DNA of the CDR3: TGCGCCAGCATCAAGGACGGGACCTACAATGAGCAGTTCTTC.

The CDR3 protein is CASSQDRGDTEAFF. CDR3 coding DNA: TGCGCCAGCAGCCAAGATCGGGGGGACACTGAAGCTTTCTTT. The genes are TRBV4-1 and TRBJ1-1; tentative D call: TRBD1 (5 bases). Deletions cut 0 bases from V and 3 bases from J, with 8 bases between. This CDR3 has 14 amino acids. The germline V gene has CDR1 MGHRA and CDR2 YSYEKL.

V gene TRBV11-3 combines with J gene TRBJ1-2; 7 bases fit TRBD1. J lost 5 bases, V lost 3 bases, and 15 bases had no gene match. The germline V gene encodes CDR1 SGHNT and CDR2 YENEEA. CDR3 length: 17 residues. CDR3 coding DNA: TGTGCCAGCAGCTTCGGTTATGGGCAGGGGGTTGTGTATGGCTACACCTTC. It is translated as CASSFGYGQGVVYGYTF.

This clone was observed once. The V call is TRBV27, the J call TRBJ2-7, with D perhaps TRBD1 (5 bases). This CDR3 spans 13 amino acids. Germline V lookup: CDR1 MNHEY, CDR2 SMNVEV (reference sequence). V lost 6 bases, J lost 2 bases, and 11 bases lay in between. For the CDR3, the DNA is TGTGCCAGCAGCTTGACAGCCACCTACGAGCAGTACTTC. Translating it yields CASSLTATYEQYF.

This chain links TRBV4-1 with TRBJ1-2, with 8 bases aligning to TRBD1. Germline CDR1 is MGHRA and CDR2 is YSYEKL. The CDR3 sequence is 17 residues long. V shed 0 bases, J shed 8 bases, and the junction held 14 bases outside the gene matches. This chain's CDR3 is CASSQEGLGQGNRGYTF. The CDR3 DNA follows: TGCGCCAGCAGCCAAGAGGGCCTTGGACAGGGAAATAGGGGCTACACCTTC.

V and J are TRBV5-1 and TRBJ2-3, with D possibly TRBD2 on 5 matching bases. The length of the CDR3 is 14 residues. V gave up 0 bases and J gave up 5 bases, with 10 bases separating them. Germline V lookup: CDR1 SGHRS, CDR2 YFSETQ. The CDR3 spells CASSLDAGGDTQYF. The CDR3 region has the DNA TGCGCCAGCAGCTTGGATGCAGGAGGAGATACGCAGTATTTT.

In nucleotides, the CDR3 is TGTGCCAGCAGCGGTAAGGGGGCGGCCACTGAAGCTTTCTTT. Protein product: CASSGKGAATEAFF. The chain links TRBV6-5 to TRBJ1-1, with TRBD1 matching over 7 bases. V gave up 6 bases and J gave up 4 bases; unmatched junction bases: 8. This CDR3 has 14 residues. CDR1 and CDR2 from the germline V gene are MNHEY and SVGAGI.